This entry lists 12 T cell receptor beta chains sequenced from one sample in a study of Graves' ophthalmopathy and Graves' hyperthyroidism. Scientists amplified the TCR beta CDR3 regions from RNA transcripts. Second-round multiplex PCR came after first-round RT-PCR with HTBI primers. TCRdb reprocessed the multiplex PCR reads via MiXCR and lists one record per CDR3 protein. The data contain some 210,000 distinct CDR3 sequences, about 32% of them singletons. The sample comprised peripheral blood. These TCRs come from a man aged 50-60 years with Graves' ophthalmopathy.

Many counts were recorded for this clonotype. The chain is built from TRBV20-1 and TRBJ2-7, with a tentative D call TRBD2 (6 bases). The CDR3 covers 12 residues. V was trimmed by 6 bases and J by 4 bases, leaving 13 bases between them. Germline-derived CDR1 and CDR2 are DFQATT and SNEGSKA (reference sequence). In nucleotides, the CDR3 is TGCAGTGCGGTTTTGGGGGGTTACGAGCAGTACTTC. As protein: CSAVLGGYEQYF.

This clonotype was counted many times. This rearrangement joins TRBV6-5 to TRBJ2-1, with D tentatively TRBD1 (5 bases). The CDR3 totals 14 residues. V lost 0 bases, J lost 12 bases, and 15 bases lay in between. Germline CDR1 reads MNHEY; CDR2 reads SVGAGI. The CDR3 region is CASSYSGLDQGQFF. CDR3 in DNA: TGTGCCAGCAGTTACTCGGGGCTCGACCAGGGGCAGTTCTTC.

This clonotype was recorded many times. The chain joins TRBV11-2 to TRBJ2-7, with TRBD1 as a possible D gene (6 bases). Germline loops: CDR1 SGHAT, CDR2 FQNNGV. CDR3 length equals 14 residues. V was trimmed by 5 bases and J by 3 bases, leaving 14 bases between them. The CDR3 is CASSTETGHYEQYF. DNA of the CDR3: TGTGCCAGCAGCACAGAAACAGGGCACTACGAGCAGTACTTC.

In this sample, this clonotype turned up many times. This sequence joins TRBV2 and TRBJ1-5; no clear D. This CDR3 is built from 13 residues. Germline V lookup: CDR1 SNHLY, CDR2 FYNNEI. Between the trimmed V and J ends, which lost 8 bases and 0 bases, there was a span of 8 bases. The CDR3 region is CASVGDSNQPQHF. Here the CDR3 DNA reads TGTGCCAGCGTAGGTGATAGCAATCAGCCCCAGCATTTT.

The rearrangement joins TRBV27 to TRBJ2-7; 10 nucleotides agree with TRBD2. The CDR3 has 16 amino acids. The trim removed 6 bases at V and 2 bases at J, leaving 10 bases unmatched. Germline lookup yields CDR1 MNHEY and CDR2 SMNVEV (reference sequence). The CDR3 DNA follows: TGTGCCAGCAGACGGACTAGCGGTATTGGCACCTACGAGCAGTACTTC. It encodes CASRRTSGIGTYEQYF.

This clonotype was seen many times. J is TRBJ1-3 and V is TRBV5-1, with D uncertain. Germline V gene lookup returns CDR1 SGHRS and CDR2 YFSETQ. Trimming took 5 bases from V and 5 from J, leaving 8 bases between them. The CDR3 has 12 residues. For the CDR3, the DNA is TGCGCCAGCAGGACACGCAGAAACACCATATATTTT. Its protein is CASRTRRNTIYF.

This clonotype was seen ten or more times. The chain carries TRBV28 and TRBJ2-7; the match to TRBD2 covers 9 bases. This CDR3 is built from 15 residues. Germline loops: CDR1 MDHEN, CDR2 SYDVKM. V was pared by 10 bases and J by 3 bases, with 13 bases of the junction left unmatched. In nucleotides, the CDR3 is TGTGCCACCATCCCCCCGAGCGGGAGGCTCTACGAGCAGTACTTC. It encodes CATIPPSGRLYEQYF.

This clonotype was seen at least ten times. The CDR3: CASGLTGLAGGEQYF. CDR3 in DNA: TGTGCTAGTGGTTTAACGGGACTAGCGGGAGGCGAGCAGTACTTC. V is TRBV12-5 and J is TRBJ2-7; 15 bases agree with TRBD2. Per the germline V gene, CDR1 is LGHNT and CDR2 is FRNRAP. This CDR3 contains 15 residues. V lost 3 bases, J lost 6 bases, and 3 bases stayed unmatched.

In its sample, this clonotype was seen many times. The DNA of the CDR3 is TGTGCCAGTAGTCCTTTGGCAGGCGACCTTCCCTACGAGCAGTACTTC. Its protein is CASSPLAGDLPYEQYF. V gene TRBV19 combines with J gene TRBJ2-7; D call uncertain. CDR3 length: 16 amino acids. The V gene's germline CDR1 is LNHDA and CDR2 SQIVND (reference sequence). V gave up 5 bases and J gave up 2 bases, with 19 bases separating them.

This clonotype was seen more than once but under ten times. The chain carries TRBV12-3 or TRBV12-4 and TRBJ2-2; TRBD2 matches at 7 bases. The CDR3 runs to 17 residues. Germline trimming cut 4 bases from V and 4 bases from J; bases unmatched to any gene: 12. This CDR3 is CASSSQAVGGGTGELFF. The CDR3 coding sequence is TGTGCCAGCAGTTCCCAGGCCGTAGGCGGGGGCACCGGGGAGCTGTTTTTT.

This clonotype was recorded many times. This chain uses TRBV28 with TRBJ2-5, with 9 positions matching TRBD1. Germline V gene lookup returns CDR1 MDHEN and CDR2 SYDVKM. V was pared by 5 bases and J by 3 bases, with 4 bases of the junction left unmatched. This CDR3 contains 14 residues. The chain's CDR3 is CASSLRTGEETQYF. For the CDR3, the DNA is TGTGCCAGCAGTCTGAGGACAGGGGAAGAGACCCAGTACTTC. The variable domain in full, completed from reference TRBV28 and TRBJ2-5, reads DVKVTQSSRYLVKRTGEKVFLECVQDMDHENMFWYRQDPGLGLRLIYFSYDVKMKEKGDIPEGYSVSREKKERFSLILESASTNQTSMYLCASSLRTGEETQYFGPGTRLLVL.

This clonotype was counted many times. The chain links TRBV20-1 to TRBJ2-5; tentatively, D is TRBD1 (6 bases). This CDR3 is 15 amino acids long. Per the germline V gene, CDR1 is DFQATT and CDR2 is SNEGSKA (reference sequence). V was cut by 3 bases and J by 2 bases, with 16 bases left in between. The CDR3 loop is CSARGVLGQQETQYF. CDR3 sequence (DNA): TGCAGTGCTAGGGGTGTATTAGGACAGCAAGAGACCCAGTACTTC.